The 31 T cell receptor beta chains given below trace back to one sample, sequenced in a study of T-cell reconstitution after alpha-beta-depleted transplantation in children. Researchers prepared the TCRbeta library using unique molecular identifiers, the study reports. TCRdb redid the calling of the PCR reads with MiXCR, one entry per CDR3 protein. Of about 540,000 distinct CDR3 sequences listed, about 17% were seen once; the top ten hold approximately 3%. The source was PBMCs from the stem cell graft donor, collected from the stem cell graft. These receptors came from a human donor who donated a stem cell graft to a child with acute lymphoblastic leukemia.

This clonotype came up a few times. The genes are TRBV7-2 and TRBJ2-1; D is ambiguous. Trimming left V 1 base short and J 0 bases short, with 7 bases between. The CDR3 covers 15 residues. Germline V gene data show CDR1 as SGHTA and CDR2 as FQGNSA. The CDR3 DNA reads TGTGCCAGCAGCTTAGTACATGGCTCCTACAATGAGCAGTTCTTC. Protein product: CASSLVHGSYNEQFF.

This clonotype was detected only a few times. This chain joins TRBV6-5 and TRBJ2-1; D gene unclear. The V end was cut by 0 bases, the J end by 9 bases, with 3 bases between. Germline V gene sequence: CDR1 MNHEY, CDR2 SVGAGI. The length of the CDR3 is 11 residues. The CDR3 loop reads CASSYSREQFF. The CDR3 DNA reads TGTGCCAGCAGTTACTCCCGTGAGCAGTTCTTC.

The sample holds a few counts of this clonotype. The CDR3 loop reads CASSQGGLTEAFF. The CDR3 DNA reads as TGCGCCAGCAGCCAAGGGGGGCTCACTGAAGCTTTCTTT. The chain joins TRBV4-1 to TRBJ1-1; the D gene is possibly TRBD1 (6 bases). CDR3 length equals 13 residues. V lost 1 base and J 4 bases, leaving 7 bases between the germline ends. CDR1 is MGHRA, CDR2 YSYEKL, per germline.

The chain links TRBV18 to TRBJ1-4; no clear D. CDR1 is KGHSH and CDR2 is LQKENI in the germline V gene. The CDR3 loop spans 13 amino acids. Between the trimmed V and J ends, which lost 1 base and 13 bases, there was a span of 13 bases. In DNA form, the CDR3 reads TGTGCCAGCTCACCACTGAAGGACGCAGCACTGTTTTTT. Translation gives CASSPLKDAALFF.

The chain is built from TRBV12-3 or TRBV12-4 and TRBJ2-2; D gene uncertain. The CDR3 runs to 12 residues. V dropped 7 bases and J dropped 2 bases, with 5 bases sitting between them. CDR3 region: CASKSNTGELFF. The CDR3 nucleotides read TGTGCCAGCAAGTCTAACACCGGGGAGCTGTTTTTT.

At least ten counts were recorded for this clonotype. The V gene is TRBV7-9, the J gene TRBJ2-7; 8 bases map to TRBD2. The V and J ends lost 11 bases and 0 bases, in that order; junction bases with no gene match: 15. Germline CDR1 and CDR2: SEHNR and FQNEAQ (reference sequence). The CDR3 totals 16 residues. CDR3 sequence: CASTLGASGSSYEQYF. The CDR3 DNA reads TGTGCCTCTACCCTTGGGGCCAGCGGGAGCTCCTACGAGCAGTACTTC.

The table lists this clonotype with a few counts. The chain is built from TRBV9 and TRBJ2-1; 7 nucleotides align to TRBD2. V shed 0 bases and J 7 bases; nucleotides not matched to a gene: 7. CDR3 length: 15 residues. Germline values: CDR1 SGDLS, CDR2 YYNGEE. The CDR3: CASSVAWEGPNEQFF. The CDR3 DNA follows: TGTGCCAGCAGCGTAGCCTGGGAGGGCCCTAATGAGCAGTTCTTC.

The rearrangement joins TRBV18 to TRBJ2-1; TRBD2 aligns across 10 bases. V was pared by 3 bases and J by 5 bases, with 4 bases of the junction left unmatched. Germline assignment: CDR1 KGHSH and CDR2 LQKENI. There are 15 residues in the CDR3. CDR3 sequence reads: CASSPTSGANNEQFF. CDR3 sequence (DNA): TGTGCCAGCTCACCTACTAGCGGGGCCAACAATGAGCAGTTCTTC.

V and J are TRBV5-1 and TRBJ1-2, with D perhaps TRBD1 (5 bases). This CDR3 region has 17 residues. Trimming took 5 bases from V and 2 from J, leaving 22 bases between them. Germline V gene data show CDR1 as SGHRS and CDR2 as YFSETQ. The CDR3 protein is CASRPQGNMGLNYGYTF. The CDR3 coding sequence is TGCGCCAGCAGGCCCCAAGGGAACATGGGACTGAACTATGGCTACACCTTC.

The chain combines TRBV5-1 with TRBJ1-5, with 7 bases matching TRBD1. V lost 4 bases to trimming and J lost 6 bases; unmatched junction nucleotides: 13. The length of the CDR3 is 16 residues. CDR1 is SGHRS, CDR2 YFSETQ, per germline. This CDR3 is CASSPGEGAQSQPQHF. CDR3 bases: TGCGCCAGCAGCCCGGGTGAGGGGGCGCAGAGTCAGCCCCAGCATTTT.

This clonotype was picked up a small number of times. The chain couples TRBV19 to TRBJ2-5; 7 bases align to TRBD1. In germline, CDR1 is LNHDA, CDR2 SQIVND (reference sequence). The V gene end was trimmed by 8 bases and the J gene end by 4 bases; junction bases not matched to a gene: 16. The CDR3 totals 16 residues. The CDR3 reads CASSALTGIGGETQYF. The CDR3, as DNA: TGTGCCAGTTCGGCGTTGACAGGGATAGGTGGAGAGACCCAGTACTTC. The variable domain in full, with the rest retrieved from reference TRBV19 and TRBJ2-5, is DGGITQSPKYLFRKEGQNVTLSCEQNLNHDAMYWYRQDPGQGLRLIYYSQIVNDFQKGDIAEGYSVSREKKESFPLTVTSAQKNPTAFYLCASSALTGIGGETQYFGPGTRLLVL.

This clonotype was detected a few times. The chain links TRBV12-5 to TRBJ2-3; the D gene is possibly TRBD2 (5 bases). From germline, CDR1 is LGHNT and CDR2 FRNRAP. The CDR3 sequence is 13 residues long. V was pared by 5 bases and J by 5 bases, with 11 bases between. The CDR3 bases are TGTGCTAGTGGTCTAGCCTTTCAAGATACGCAGTATTTT. Translating gives CASGLAFQDTQYF.

This clonotype occurred a few times. V is TRBV29-1 and J is TRBJ2-3; D possibly corresponds to TRBD1 (6 bases). Germline loops: CDR1 SQVTM, CDR2 ANQGSEA. V lost 7 bases and J lost 2, with 16 bases in between. The CDR3 loop spans 14 amino acids. In DNA, the CDR3 is TGCAGCGCTCCTGACAGGATTATCACAGATACGCAGTATTTT. It codes for CSAPDRIITDTQYF.

This clonotype has just a few counts. The rearrangement uses TRBV5-1 and TRBJ2-5, with TRBD1 matching over 7 bases. This CDR3 is 15 amino acids long. J was trimmed by 2 bases and V by 1 base; bases with no gene match: 5. Germline lookup yields CDR1 SGHRS and CDR2 YFSETQ. The CDR3 bases are TGCGCCAGCAGCTTGCACGACAGGGCTCAAGAGACCCAGTACTTC. This translates into CASSLHDRAQETQYF.

This clonotype is a singleton in its sample. The chain uses TRBV6-1 and TRBJ1-2, with D possibly matching TRBD1 (5 bases). The CDR3 is made up of 13 amino acids. Trimming took 2 bases from V and 4 from J, leaving 8 bases between them. The germline V gene encodes CDR1 MNHNS and CDR2 SASEGT. The CDR3: CASSERGTYGYTF. DNA for the CDR3: TGTGCCAGCAGTGAACGGGGGACCTATGGCTACACCTTC.

This clonotype came up a few times. V gene TRBV20-1 combines with J gene TRBJ2-1, with 13 bases fitting TRBD2. With V trimmed by 3 bases and J by 11 bases, 10 bases remained unmatched. Germline V CDR1 and CDR2: DFQATT, SNEGSKA (reference sequence). This CDR3 region has 15 residues. DNA of the CDR3: TGCAGTGCTAGGGGGGGACTAGCGGGATTGGGGCAGCAGTTCTTC. This codes for CSARGGLAGLGQQFF.

The gene calls are TRBV18 and TRBJ2-2; D tentatively fits TRBD1 or TRBD2 (5 bases each). The V and J ends lost 3 bases and 4 bases respectively, with 15 bases between them. The germline V gene has CDR1 KGHSH and CDR2 LQKENI. This CDR3 has 16 residues. The chain's CDR3 is CASSPQGIGTTGELFF. In DNA form, the CDR3 reads TGTGCCAGCTCACCTCAAGGGATTGGGACCACCGGGGAGCTGTTTTTT.

The chain employs TRBV6-5 and TRBJ2-7; the D gene is possibly TRBD2 (5 bases). Trimming left V 4 bases short and J 2 bases short, with 18 bases between. The CDR3 length is 16 residues. Germline V gene lookup returns CDR1 MNHEY and CDR2 SVGAGI. CDR3 amino acids: CASSWRKDQIPYEQYF. The CDR3 DNA follows: TGTGCCAGCAGTTGGAGGAAAGATCAGATACCCTACGAGCAGTACTTC.

This clonotype has only a few counts. V gene TRBV7-9 combines with J gene TRBJ2-3; 9 bases fit TRBD1. Germline values: CDR1 SEHNR, CDR2 FQNEAQ (reference sequence). V dropped 10 bases and J dropped 7; count of bases not matched to a gene: 15. CDR3 length equals 15 residues. CDR3 sequence (DNA): TGTGCCATCCAGCCCCGGACAGGGGTGGGGCATACGCAGTATTTT. Translated, it gives CAIQPRTGVGHTQYF.

This clonotype was seen more than once but under ten times. The chain is built from TRBV5-4 and TRBJ2-3; 7 bases agree with TRBD2. The germline V gene has CDR1 SGHNT and CDR2 YYREEE (reference sequence). This CDR3 region has 15 residues. V shed 0 bases, J shed 6 bases, and the junction held 7 bases outside the gene matches. The CDR3 DNA follows: TGTGCCAGCAGCTTGGTGGCTAGCGGAGGGGATACGCAGTATTTT. As protein: CASSLVASGGDTQYF.

The chain couples TRBV27 to TRBJ2-7; tentatively, D is TRBD1 or TRBD2 (5 bases each). Germline CDR1 reads MNHEY; CDR2 reads SMNVEV (reference sequence). This CDR3 has 13 amino acids. The V gene lost 3 bases and the J gene lost 5 bases, with 11 bases spanning the gap. In DNA form, the CDR3 reads TGTGCCAGCAGTTTCCGGTGGGGGAACGAGCAGTACTTC. Encoded protein: CASSFRWGNEQYF.

The DNA for the CDR3 is TGCGCCAGCAGCTTGACCGCCGTCGGGGCGGGAGGGAACCATGAGCAGTTCTTC. This encodes CASSLTAVGAGGNHEQFF. V is TRBV5-1 and J is TRBJ2-1, with 9 bases fitting TRBD2. The germline gives CDR1 SGHRS, CDR2 YFSETQ. CDR3 length: 18 amino acids. V shed 1 base, J shed 8 bases, and the junction held 16 bases outside the gene matches. Full variable domain (rest looked up from reference TRBV5-1 and TRBJ2-1): KAGVTQTPRYLIKTRGQQVTLSCSPISGHRSVSWYQQTPGQGLQFLFEYFSETQRNKGNFPGRFSGRQFSNSRSEMNVSTLELGDSALYLCASSLTAVGAGGNHEQFFGPGTRLTVL.

The chain is built from TRBV20-1 and TRBJ2-7; D call uncertain. CDR3 length: 13 amino acids. Germline CDR1 DFQATT, CDR2 SNEGSKA (reference sequence). The V gene lost 5 bases and the J gene lost 0 bases, with 11 bases spanning the gap. CDR3 sequence: CSAPTSSSYEQYF. CDR3 nucleotide sequence: TGCAGTGCTCCGACTTCGAGCTCCTACGAGCAGTACTTC.

The rearrangement joins TRBV5-1 to TRBJ1-3; D is uncertain. The CDR3 is made up of 16 amino acids. Germline V CDR1 and CDR2: SGHRS, YFSETQ. With 3 bases removed from V and 2 bases from J, the gap between germline ends came to 15 bases. The CDR3 reads CASSWGTDNTGNTIYF. The CDR3, as DNA: TGCGCCAGCAGCTGGGGAACCGATAACACTGGAAACACCATATATTTT.

V and J are TRBV6-5 and TRBJ1-2; the match to TRBD1 covers 10 bases. Germline V gene sequence: CDR1 MNHEY, CDR2 SVGAGI. V gave up 0 bases and J gave up 8 bases; unmatched junction bases: 12. The CDR3 has 17 amino acids. The CDR3: CASSYSFGTGDAGGYTF. CDR3 sequence (DNA): TGTGCCAGCAGTTACTCATTTGGGACAGGGGACGCCGGAGGCTACACCTTC.

The rearrangement links TRBV5-1 to TRBJ1-4, with D unclear. The germline V gene encodes CDR1 SGHRS and CDR2 YFSETQ. V was clipped by 4 bases and J by 0 bases, with 7 bases between them. The length of the CDR3 is 14 residues. CDR3 sequence: CASSATTTNEKLFF. CDR3 nucleotides: TGCGCCAGCAGCGCGACTACAACTAATGAAAAACTGTTTTTT.

The chain employs TRBV4-2 and TRBJ2-2; D gene unclear. From germline, CDR1 is LGHNA and CDR2 YNFKEQ. V was trimmed by 8 bases and J by 0 bases, leaving 16 bases between them. This CDR3 is built from 16 residues. The CDR3 region is CASGPGPYANTGELFF. CDR3 nucleotide sequence: TGTGCCAGCGGCCCCGGACCCTACGCGAACACCGGGGAGCTGTTTTTT.

This clonotype was seen more than once but under ten times. J is TRBJ2-7 and V is TRBV6-5, with 11 nucleotides matching TRBD2. The CDR3 runs 18 residues. V lost 2 bases to trimming and J lost 3 bases; unmatched junction nucleotides: 12. From germline, CDR1 is MNHEY and CDR2 SVGAGI. The CDR3 protein is CASSYDSGLAGHLYEQYF. Written as DNA, the CDR3 is TGTGCCAGCAGTTACGATTCCGGACTAGCGGGTCATCTCTACGAGCAGTACTTC.

This clonotype was seen only a few times. The chain recombines TRBV5-1 with TRBJ2-3, with D unresolved. V was trimmed by 0 bases and J by 2 bases, leaving 13 bases between them. The CDR3 runs 16 residues. Germline V CDR1 and CDR2: SGHRS, YFSETQ. The CDR3 region has the DNA TGCGCCAGCAGCTTGGTCGTTCCAGACTTCACAGATACGCAGTATTTT. Its translation: CASSLVVPDFTDTQYF.

The sample holds a few counts of this clonotype. This rearrangement joins TRBV20-1 to TRBJ2-7; weak D call: TRBD1 (6 bases). With 7 bases removed from V and 1 base from J, the gap between germline ends came to 11 bases. Germline CDR1 is DFQATT and CDR2 is SNEGSKA (reference sequence). The CDR3 runs 12 residues. The CDR3 spells CSGNRASYEQYF. The DNA for the CDR3 is TGCAGTGGTAACAGGGCGTCCTACGAGCAGTACTTC.

This clonotype was seen a few times. The CDR3 reads CASSEFGGGGGNTIYF. The CDR3 region has the DNA TGTGCCAGCAGTGAGTTCGGGGGGGGCGGTGGAAACACCATATATTTT. The genes are TRBV12-3 or TRBV12-4 and TRBJ1-3; tentatively, D is TRBD1 (6 bases). V dropped 5 bases and J dropped 3 bases, with 17 bases sitting between them. The CDR3 is made up of 16 amino acids.